These 7 T cell receptor beta chains came from one sample sequenced in a study of blood T cell repertoires in COVID-19. Profiled with immunoSEQ multiplex PCR; TCRdb holds only in-frame clones, not every one. This sample has 250,000 to 300,000 clones, with roughly 87% found just once. The sample consisted of peripheral blood. The source of these receptors is a woman aged 45 to 65 who had recovered from COVID-19.

The chain employs TRBV27 and TRBJ2-3; 7 bases agree with TRBD1. The CDR3 contains 14 residues. V lost 5 bases and J lost 1; bases outside the gene matches: 3. CDR1 and CDR2 from the germline V gene are MNHEY and SMNVEV (reference sequence). The CDR3 region is CASSAGTGTDTQYF. The DNA of the CDR3 is TGTGCCAGCAGTGCCGGGACAGGCACAGATACGCAGTATTTT.

This clone was seen a single time. J is TRBJ2-7 and V is TRBV28; 10 bases are a match to TRBD1. Per germline, CDR1 MDHEN and CDR2 SYDVKM. The CDR3 has 17 residues. V trimming: 8 bases; J trimming: 1 base; junction bases outside the gene matches: 14. CDR3: CASFATGGTRWSYEQYF. The CDR3, as DNA: TGTGCCAGCTTCGCGACAGGGGGCACAAGATGGTCCTACGAGCAGTACTTC.

This chain joins TRBV28 and TRBJ1-6; maybe TRBD1 (5 bases). V was trimmed by 3 bases and J by 9 bases, leaving 12 bases between them. CDR3 size: 14 residues. Germline-derived CDR1 and CDR2 are MDHEN and SYDVKM. The DNA of the CDR3 is TGTGCCAGCAGTTTCGTGCGACAGCGTTCACCCCTCCACTTT. It codes for CASSFVRQRSPLHF.

CDR3 nucleotides: TGTGCCAGTAAGGTTCAGGGAGGGCCCTACGAGCAGTACTTC. Translation gives CASKVQGGPYEQYF. This chain connects TRBV19 to TRBJ2-7; 7 bases map to TRBD2. The germline V gene has CDR1 LNHDA and CDR2 SQIVND (reference sequence). The length of the CDR3 is 14 residues. Trimming removed 7 bases from V and 2 bases from J; junction bases left unmatched: 8.

A single count supports this clone. The chain employs TRBV7-2 and TRBJ1-2, with 8 bases matching TRBD1. Germline trimming cut 1 base from V and 4 bases from J; bases unmatched to any gene: 2. CDR1 and CDR2 (germline): SGHTA, FQGNSA. The length of the CDR3 is 14 residues. CDR3 loop: CASSLVGQGYGYTF. Here the CDR3 DNA reads TGTGCCAGCAGCTTAGTAGGACAGGGCTATGGCTACACCTTC. Supplemented by reference TRBV7-2 and TRBJ1-2, the full variable domain reads GAGVSQSPSNKVTEKGKDVELRCDPISGHTALYWYRQSLGQGLEFLIYFQGNSAPDKSGLPSDRFSAERTGGSVSTLTIQRTQQEDSAVYLCASSLVGQGYGYTFGSGTRLTVV.

CDR3 in DNA: TGTGCCAGCGGGCCTACCACCCAACACGAGCAGTACTTC. Its protein is CASGPTTQHEQYF. The chain recombines TRBV6-5 with TRBJ2-7, with no clear D. The CDR3 has 13 residues. Germline CDR1 MNHEY, CDR2 SVGAGI. Trimming cost V 8 bases and J 5 bases, with 16 bases left between them.

To note about this clone: At one boundary the junction diverges from the germline segment, which might be a read error. The rearrangement uses TRBV5-1 and TRBJ1-2, with D possibly being TRBD1 (5 bases). The germline gives CDR1 SGHRS, CDR2 YFSETQ. The CDR3 is 13 amino acids. Written as DNA, the CDR3 is TGCGCCAGCCGCTTCGGGGGGGAGTATGGCTACACCTTC. It is translated as CASRFGGEYGYTF.